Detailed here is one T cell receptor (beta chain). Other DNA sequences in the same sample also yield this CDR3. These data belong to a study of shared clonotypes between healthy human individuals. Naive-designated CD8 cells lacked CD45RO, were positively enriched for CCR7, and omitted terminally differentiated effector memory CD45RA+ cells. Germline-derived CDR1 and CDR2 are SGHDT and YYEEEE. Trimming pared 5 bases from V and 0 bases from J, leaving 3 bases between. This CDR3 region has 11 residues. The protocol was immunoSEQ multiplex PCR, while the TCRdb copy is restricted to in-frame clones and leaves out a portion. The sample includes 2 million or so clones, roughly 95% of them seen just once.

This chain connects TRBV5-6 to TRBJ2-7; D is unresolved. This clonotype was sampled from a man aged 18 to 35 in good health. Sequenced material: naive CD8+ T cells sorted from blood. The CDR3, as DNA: TGTGCCAGCAGTGACTCCTACGAGCAGTACTTC. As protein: CASSDSYEQYF.